What follows are 30 T cell receptor beta chains derived from one specimen sequenced in a study of blood T cell repertoires in COVID-19. Sequenced by immunoSEQ multiplex PCR; TCRdb stores in-frame clones only, minus some. The sample lists about 59,000 clones; about 70% were seen once. The source material was peripheral blood. The receptors originated from a woman aged 45 to 65 with active or convalescent COVID-19.

This chain uses TRBV2 with TRBJ1-6, with 10 bases fitting TRBD1. Trimming at V came to 2 bases and at J to 10 bases, leaving 5 bases not matched to a gene. The CDR3 runs to 15 residues. Germline V lookup: CDR1 SNHLY, CDR2 FYNNEI. CDR3 nucleotides: TGTGCCAGCAGTGAACCCGGGACAGGGGAATCACCCCTCCACTTT. Amino acids: CASSEPGTGESPLHF.

The chain combines TRBV30 with TRBJ2-7; a possible D gene is TRBD2 (6 bases). The CDR3 spans 15 residues. V was shortened by 8 bases and J by 3 bases, with 23 bases between the two germline ends. Germline CDR1 GTSNPN, CDR2 SVGIG (reference sequence). The CDR3 region is CAISEGQTTIYEQYF. The DNA of the CDR3 is TGTGCCATATCGGAGGGGCAGACTACCATCTACGAGCAGTACTTC.

This clone appeared a few times. This chain connects TRBV18 to TRBJ2-5, with D unresolved. The CDR3 consists of 14 residues. Germline V gene lookup returns CDR1 KGHSH and CDR2 LQKENI. Trimming took 1 base from V and 5 from J, leaving 11 bases between them. CDR3 DNA sequence: TGTGCCAGCTCACCACTCCGGGTGGAGGAGACCCAGTACTTC. It specifies CASSPLRVEETQYF.

The chain carries TRBV28 and TRBJ2-7; perhaps TRBD2 as D (5 bases). Germline CDR1 and CDR2: MDHEN and SYDVKM. V was cut by 7 bases and J by 1 base, with 17 bases left in between. The CDR3 extends over 15 amino acids. CDR3 DNA: TGTGCCAGCACTTTTAGCGACGGCTCGTCCTACGAGCAGTACTTC. Residues: CASTFSDGSSYEQYF.

This chain connects TRBV19 to TRBJ1-3, with a possible D match to TRBD1 (6 bases). Germline V gene sequence: CDR1 LNHDA, CDR2 SQIVND (reference sequence). CDR3 length: 16 residues. The V gene lost 2 bases and the J gene lost 0 bases, with 11 bases spanning the gap. CDR3 sequence reads: CASSISGTHSGNTIYF. DNA for the CDR3: TGTGCCAGTAGTATAAGTGGGACACACTCTGGAAACACCATATATTTT.

In its sample, this clone was seen once. The J gene is TRBJ2-2, the V gene TRBV7-9; possibly TRBD1 for D (5 bases). This CDR3 contains 13 residues. Germline V gives CDR1 SEHNR, CDR2 FQNEAQ (reference sequence). The ends were cut back, 4 bases at V and 6 bases at J, with 9 bases in the middle. CDR3 in DNA: TGTGCCAGCAGCTCCCAGGGCCCCGGGGAGCTGTTTTTT. Protein: CASSSQGPGELFF.

The gene calls are TRBV10-3 and TRBJ1-6; maybe TRBD1 (5 bases). Deletions cut 3 bases from V and 10 bases from J, with 13 bases between. This CDR3 region has 14 residues. Per germline, CDR1 ENHRY and CDR2 SYGVKD. The chain's CDR3 is CAISDPGVDSPLHF. The CDR3 bases are TGTGCCATCAGTGACCCGGGGGTAGACTCACCCCTCCACTTT.

This chain links TRBV7-8 with TRBJ2-7, with 12 bases fitting TRBD2. Per germline, CDR1 SGHVS and CDR2 FQNEAQ. The CDR3 totals 15 residues. J lost 4 bases, V lost 2 bases, and 3 bases had no gene match. Here the CDR3 DNA reads TGTGCCAGCAGCTTAAGGACTAGCGGGATATACGAGCAGTACTTC. Protein product: CASSLRTSGIYEQYF.

This clone was seen ten or more times. The rearrangement uses TRBV7-6 and TRBJ2-1, with D possibly TRBD2 on 6 matching bases. In germline, CDR1 is SGHVS, CDR2 FNYEAQ. V was trimmed by 4 bases and J by 2 bases, leaving 12 bases between them. This CDR3 comprises 15 residues. For the CDR3, the DNA is TGTGCCAGCAGCTCTCAGCGGGCGGCCTACAATGAGCAGTTCTTC. It is translated as CASSSQRAAYNEQFF. The complete variable domain, with remaining parts taken from reference TRBV7-6 and TRBJ2-1, reads GAGVSQSPRYKVTKRGQDVALRCDPISGHVSLYWYRQALGQGPEFLTYFNYEAQQDKSGLPNDRFSAERPEGSISTLTIQRTEQRDSAMYRCASSSQRAAYNEQFFGPGTRLTVL.

The chain recombines TRBV5-1 with TRBJ2-3, with a tentative D call TRBD2 (6 bases). The CDR3 loop spans 14 amino acids. V was pared by 0 bases and J by 5 bases, with 10 bases between. CDR1 is SGHRS, CDR2 YFSETQ, per germline. The CDR3 is CASSLDGRRDTQYF. The DNA of the CDR3 is TGCGCCAGCAGCTTGGACGGGAGAAGAGATACGCAGTATTTT.

This clone has just a few counts. This chain connects TRBV10-2 to TRBJ1-6; D is ambiguous. In germline, CDR1 is WSHSY, CDR2 SAAADI. The V end was cut by 4 bases, the J end by 3 bases, with 7 bases between. The length of the CDR3 is 14 residues. CDR3 in amino acids: CASSAVSYNSPLHF. CDR3 bases: TGCGCCAGCAGTGCAGTCAGCTATAATTCACCCCTCCACTTT.

The V and J genes are TRBV5-6 and TRBJ2-2; 8 positions agree with TRBD2. The germline V gene encodes CDR1 SGHDT and CDR2 YYEEEE. The CDR3 loop spans 14 amino acids. Germline trimming cut 5 bases from V and 6 bases from J; bases unmatched to any gene: 6. The DNA of the CDR3 is TGTGCCAGCAGACCTCTCGGGGGGGCCGGGGAGCTGTTTTTT. It translates to CASRPLGGAGELFF. Together with reference TRBV5-6 and TRBJ2-2, the CDR3 gives the full variable domain: DAGVTQSPTHLIKTRGQQVTLRCSPKSGHDTVSWYQQALGQGPQFIFQYYEEEERQRGNFPDRFSGHQFPNYSSELNVNALLLGDSALYLCASRPLGGAGELFFGEGSRLTVL.

This clone was picked up a small number of times. The rearrangement uses TRBV5-1 and TRBJ2-7; TRBD2 agrees at 9 bases. Germline trimming cut 0 bases from V and 3 bases from J; bases unmatched to any gene: 4. The length of the CDR3 is 15 residues. From germline, CDR1 is SGHRS and CDR2 YFSETQ. The CDR3 nucleotides read TGCGCCAGCAGCTTGGCGGCGGGAGGGTTCTACGAGCAGTACTTC. Protein sequence: CASSLAAGGFYEQYF.

The chain couples TRBV18 to TRBJ1-3; D possibly corresponds to TRBD1 (5 bases). CDR1 is KGHSH and CDR2 is LQKENI in the germline V gene. The CDR3 extends over 16 amino acids. V lost 2 bases and J 0 bases, leaving 11 bases between the germline ends. CDR3: CASSPNGGGSGNTIYF. In DNA, the CDR3 is TGTGCCAGCTCACCAAACGGCGGGGGCTCTGGAAACACCATATATTTT.

In its sample, this clone was seen a few times. This sequence joins TRBV5-1 and TRBJ2-2; 7 bases line up with TRBD1. CDR1 is SGHRS, CDR2 YFSETQ, per germline. V lost 3 bases and J lost 4; bases outside the gene matches: 3. This CDR3 has 14 residues. CDR3: CASSWGQSTGELFF. In nucleotides, the CDR3 is TGCGCCAGCAGCTGGGGACAGTCCACCGGGGAGCTGTTTTTT.

This chain connects TRBV9 to TRBJ2-5; 8 bases agree with TRBD1. Trimming cost V 4 bases and J 0 bases; bases outside gene matches: 8. CDR3 length equals 16 residues. Germline-derived CDR1 and CDR2 are SGDLS and YYNGEE. The CDR3 is CASSSRGDRYQETQYF. CDR3 in DNA: TGTGCCAGCAGCTCAAGAGGGGACAGGTACCAAGAGACCCAGTACTTC. Using reference TRBV9 and TRBJ2-5 for the parts outside the CDR3, the full variable domain is DSGVTQTPKHLITATGQRVTLRCSPRSGDLSVYWYQQSLDQGLQFLIQYYNGEERAKGNILERFSAQQFPDLHSELNLSSLELGDSALYFCASSSRGDRYQETQYFGPGTRLLVL.

In its sample, this clone was seen a few times. The gene calls are TRBV3-1 (or the pseudogene TRBV3-2) and TRBJ2-5; D is unresolved. The V end was cut by 2 bases, the J end by 0 bases, with 7 bases between. The CDR3 runs to 14 residues. The germline CDR1 and CDR2 sequences are LGHDT and YNNKEL (reference sequence). CDR3 sequence: CASSQSVNQETQYF. The DNA of the CDR3 is TGTGCCAGCAGCCAATCGGTAAACCAAGAGACCCAGTACTTC.

This clone was counted once. The chain combines TRBV7-9 with TRBJ2-2; weak D call: TRBD1 (6 bases). Germline CDR1 SEHNR, CDR2 FQNEAQ (reference sequence). This CDR3 comprises 16 residues. Deletions cut 4 bases from V and 2 bases from J, with 14 bases between. The CDR3, as DNA: TGTGCCAGCAGCTCCCTTGGGACACTAAACACCGGGGAGCTGTTTTTT. Residues: CASSSLGTLNTGELFF.

The chain links TRBV5-1 to TRBJ2-5; 8 nucleotides line up with TRBD1. With V trimmed by 2 bases and J by 8 bases, 8 bases remained unmatched. Germline CDR1 is SGHRS and CDR2 is YFSETQ. This CDR3 has 14 amino acids. The CDR3 loop reads CASSFGQGVETQYF. CDR3 bases: TGCGCCAGCAGCTTTGGACAGGGAGTTGAAACCCAGTACTTC. Together with reference TRBV5-1 and TRBJ2-5, the CDR3 gives the full variable domain: KAGVTQTPRYLIKTRGQQVTLSCSPISGHRSVSWYQQTPGQGLQFLFEYFSETQRNKGNFPGRFSGRQFSNSRSEMNVSTLELGDSALYLCASSFGQGVETQYFGPGTRLLVL.

This clone appeared a few times. V usage is TRBV3-1 (or the pseudogene TRBV3-2) and J usage is TRBJ1-3; D is possibly TRBD1 (6 bases). Germline CDR1 is LGHDT and CDR2 is YNNKEL (reference sequence). V lost 1 base to trimming and J lost 0 bases, with 7 bases between them. This CDR3 contains 15 residues. The CDR3 nucleotides are TGTGCCAGCAGCCAAGGACAGGCCTCTGGAAACACCATATATTTT. It codes for CASSQGQASGNTIYF.

This sequence joins TRBV11-1 and TRBJ1-6; 8 bases are a match to TRBD1. The V segment lost 5 bases and the J segment 5 bases; nucleotides outside the gene matches: 2. From germline, CDR1 is SGHAT and CDR2 FQDESV (reference sequence). The CDR3 extends over 14 amino acids. The CDR3 DNA reads as TGTGCCAGCAGCCGACAGGGGAATAATTCACCCCTCCACTTT. Protein product: CASSRQGNNSPLHF.

This clone was found many times. The rearrangement links TRBV29-1 to TRBJ2-7; no firm D call. Germline V gene data show CDR1 as SQVTM and CDR2 as ANQGSEA. The CDR3 spans 14 residues. V was cut by 4 bases and J by 9 bases, with 22 bases left in between. CDR3 sequence (DNA): TGCAGCGTTGCGCCCGATGCGGCAAGTTCGTTGCAGTACTTC. Protein product: CSVAPDAASSLQYF.

The chain joins TRBV5-4 to TRBJ1-3; D is unclear. The CDR3 consists of 15 residues. Trimming left V 0 bases short and J 6 bases short, with 13 bases between. Germline loops: CDR1 SGHNT, CDR2 YYREEE (reference sequence). CDR3 in amino acids: CASSLGRSQANTIYF. In nucleotides, the CDR3 is TGTGCCAGCAGCTTGGGTCGGTCTCAGGCAAACACCATATATTTT. Filled out from reference TRBV5-4 and TRBJ1-3, the complete variable domain reads ETGVTQSPTHLIKTRGQQVTLRCSSQSGHNTVSWYQQALGQGPQFIFQYYREEENGRGNFPPRFSGLQFPNYSSELNVNALELDDSALYLCASSLGRSQANTIYFGEGSWLTVV.

The chain employs TRBV28 and TRBJ2-5; D might be TRBD1 (5 bases). V shed 7 bases and J shed 2 bases, with 14 bases lying between them. The CDR3 has 14 amino acids. Looked up from germline, CDR1 is MDHEN and CDR2 is SYDVKM. DNA for the CDR3: TGTGCCAGCACAGGGCCCGAATCACAAGAGACCCAGTACTTC. It codes for CASTGPESQETQYF.

The rearrangement links TRBV3-1 (or the pseudogene TRBV3-2) to TRBJ2-5, with 15 bases aligning to TRBD2. The CDR3 is 16 amino acids. V lost 8 bases and J lost 6; bases outside the gene matches: 10. Germline lookup yields CDR1 LGHDT and CDR2 YNNKEL (reference sequence). CDR3 sequence reads: CASANGGLAGGQTQYF. CDR3 in DNA: TGTGCCAGCGCTAATGGGGGACTAGCGGGAGGCCAGACCCAGTACTTC.

V and J are TRBV7-8 and TRBJ2-5; D unclear. Germline V lookup: CDR1 SGHVS, CDR2 FQNEAQ. The V gene lost 6 bases and the J gene lost 5 bases, with 7 bases spanning the gap. The CDR3 has 11 amino acids. CDR3 sequence (DNA): TGTGCCAGCAGTTCGGAGGAGACCCAGTACTTC. Amino acid sequence: CASSSEETQYF.

V usage is TRBV30 and J usage is TRBJ2-5; 7 nucleotides align to TRBD2. This CDR3 is built from 16 residues. V lost 3 bases to trimming and J lost 9 bases; unmatched junction nucleotides: 19. CDR1 GTSNPN and CDR2 SVGIG come from the germline V gene (reference sequence). The CDR3 DNA reads as TGTGCCTGGAGCCTAATATCTAGCGGAGTGGGTCAGGCCCAGTACTTC. It translates to CAWSLISSGVGQAQYF. Based on the CDR3 plus reference TRBV30 and TRBJ2-5, the full variable domain is SQTIHQWPATLVQPVGSPLSLECTVEGTSNPNLYWYRQAAGRGLQLLFYSVGIGQISSEVPQNLSASRPQDRQFILSSKKLLLSDSGFYLCAWSLISSGVGQAQYFGPGTRLLVL.

The rearrangement links TRBV6-1 to TRBJ2-1; 11 nucleotides agree with TRBD1. CDR3 size: 15 residues. Germline values: CDR1 MNHNS, CDR2 SASEGT. With 2 bases clipped from V and 7 bases from J, the junction kept 4 bases outside the gene matches. CDR3 residues: CASSERWDRGNEQFF. DNA for the CDR3: TGTGCCAGCAGTGAAAGGTGGGACAGGGGGAATGAGCAGTTCTTC.

This chain joins TRBV27 and TRBJ1-2, with a tentative D call TRBD1 (5 bases). The CDR3 runs 13 residues. Trimming removed 7 bases from V and 14 bases from J, with 23 bases in between. In germline, CDR1 is MNHEY, CDR2 SMNVEV (reference sequence). In DNA, the CDR3 is TGTGCCAGCAATCCCCAAGGCGGGGCTCCTCAGACCTTC. Translated, it gives CASNPQGGAPQTF.

V is TRBV11-2 and J is TRBJ2-2; 9 nucleotides match TRBD1. V was pared by 5 bases and J by 1 base, with 5 bases of the junction left unmatched. The germline gives CDR1 SGHAT, CDR2 FQNNGV. The CDR3 has 16 residues. The CDR3: CASSRVDRGNTGELFF. CDR3 coding DNA: TGTGCCAGCAGCCGAGTGGACAGGGGGAACACCGGGGAGCTGTTTTTT.